This TCR beta chain emerged from a study of shared clonotypes between healthy human individuals. Background on the study: A few men and two women, aged 18 to 49, were donors.

Original processing notes: For the immunoSEQ data, sequences were junction-only without quality scores, so filtering differed. Clones were read by immunoSEQ multiplex PCR, and TCRdb kept only the in-frame ones, dropping some. Clone size and the V and J calls come from that table; the DNA yielded D and trimming. The repertoire holds about 1.1 million clones, with roughly 80% as singletons. About this clone itself: Antigen specificity is unknown.

Notes on the study in general: Researchers found naive subsets generally carried larger estimated richness than memory subsets.

Sequencing was done on a sample of memory CD4+ T cells from PBMCs. Noted subset: CD45RA-negative fraction. This TCR derives from a man aged 18-30 years in good health. Some clones in this sample may be carry-over from other donors' samples.

The DNA of the CDR3 is TGTGCCAGCAGCTTGCGAAGGGATCCCGGCAGGGAGCTGTTTTTT. Its translation: CASSLRRDPGRELFF. The chain recombines TRBV11-2 with TRBJ2-2, with D hard to call. Deletions cut 3 bases from V and 9 bases from J, with 17 bases between. The CDR3 has 15 residues. Per the germline V gene, CDR1 is SGHAT and CDR2 is FQNNGV.